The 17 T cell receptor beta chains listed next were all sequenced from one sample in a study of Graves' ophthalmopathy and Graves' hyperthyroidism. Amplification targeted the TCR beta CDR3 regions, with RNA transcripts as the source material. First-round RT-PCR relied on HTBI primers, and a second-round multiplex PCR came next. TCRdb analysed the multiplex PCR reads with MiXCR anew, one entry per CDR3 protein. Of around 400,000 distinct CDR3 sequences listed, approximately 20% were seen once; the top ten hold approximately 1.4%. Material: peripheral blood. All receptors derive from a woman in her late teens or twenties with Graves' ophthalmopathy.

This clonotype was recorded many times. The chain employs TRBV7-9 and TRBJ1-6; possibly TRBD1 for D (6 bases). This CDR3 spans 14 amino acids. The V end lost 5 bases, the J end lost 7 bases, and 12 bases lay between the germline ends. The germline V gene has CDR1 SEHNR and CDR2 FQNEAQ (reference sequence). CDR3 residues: CASSPGQPNSPLHF. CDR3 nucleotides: TGTGCCAGCAGCCCAGGACAGCCCAATTCACCCCTCCACTTT.

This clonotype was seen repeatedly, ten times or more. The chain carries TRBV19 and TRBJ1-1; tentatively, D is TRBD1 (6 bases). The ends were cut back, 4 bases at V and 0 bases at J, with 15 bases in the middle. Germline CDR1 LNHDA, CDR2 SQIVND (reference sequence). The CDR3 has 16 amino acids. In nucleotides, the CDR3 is TGTGCCAGTAGTAGGGGGCAGGGGCCTATGAACACTGAAGCTTTCTTT. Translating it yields CASSRGQGPMNTEAFF. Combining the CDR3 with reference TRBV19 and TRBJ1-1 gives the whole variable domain DGGITQSPKYLFRKEGQNVTLSCEQNLNHDAMYWYRQDPGQGLRLIYYSQIVNDFQKGDIAEGYSVSREKKESFPLTVTSAQKNPTAFYLCASSRGQGPMNTEAFFGQGTRLTVV.

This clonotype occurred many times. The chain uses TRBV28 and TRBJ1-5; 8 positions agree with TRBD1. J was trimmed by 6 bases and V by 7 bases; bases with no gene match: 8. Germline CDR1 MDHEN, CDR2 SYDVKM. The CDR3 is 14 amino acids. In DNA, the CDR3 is TGTGCCAGCACCCTGGACAGGGAGGGTCAGCCCCAGCATTTT. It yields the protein CASTLDREGQPQHF.

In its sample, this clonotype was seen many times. CDR3 coding DNA: TGTGCCAGCAGTTCCCGGACAATACGATCTGGAAACACCATATATTTT. Residues: CASSSRTIRSGNTIYF. The rearrangement uses TRBV6-5 and TRBJ1-3; maybe TRBD1 (5 bases). This CDR3 contains 16 residues. Trimming took 4 bases from V and 1 from J, leaving 14 bases between them. Germline V lookup: CDR1 MNHEY, CDR2 SVGAGI.

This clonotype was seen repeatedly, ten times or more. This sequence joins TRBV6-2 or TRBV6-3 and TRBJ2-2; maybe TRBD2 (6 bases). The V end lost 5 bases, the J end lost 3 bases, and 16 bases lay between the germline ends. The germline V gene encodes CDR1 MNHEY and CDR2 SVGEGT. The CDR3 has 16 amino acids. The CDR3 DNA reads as TGTGCCAGCAGTCACCGGAGGGGATTGGACACCGGGGAGCTGTTTTTT. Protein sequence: CASSHRRGLDTGELFF.

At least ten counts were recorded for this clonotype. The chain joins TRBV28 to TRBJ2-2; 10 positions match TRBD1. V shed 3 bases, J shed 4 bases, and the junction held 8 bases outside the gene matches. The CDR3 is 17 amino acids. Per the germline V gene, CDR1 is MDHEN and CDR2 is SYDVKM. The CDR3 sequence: CASSFPGQGWSTGELFF. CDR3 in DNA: TGTGCCAGCAGTTTTCCGGGACAGGGGTGGTCCACCGGGGAGCTGTTTTTT.

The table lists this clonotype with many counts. CDR3 nucleotides: TGTGCCAGCAGTTTACAAGCAGGGGCCTCCTACGAGCAGTACTTC. It translates to CASSLQAGASYEQYF. This chain connects TRBV27 to TRBJ2-7, with D possibly TRBD1 on 6 matching bases. Germline loops: CDR1 MNHEY, CDR2 SMNVEV (reference sequence). Trimming cost V 2 bases and J 0 bases, with 11 bases left between them. The CDR3 runs 15 residues.

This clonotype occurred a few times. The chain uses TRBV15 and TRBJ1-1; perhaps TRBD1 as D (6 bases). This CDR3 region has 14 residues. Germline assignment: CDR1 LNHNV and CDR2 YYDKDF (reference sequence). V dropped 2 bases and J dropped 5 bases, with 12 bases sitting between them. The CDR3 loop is CATSRSGVGTEAFF. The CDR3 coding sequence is TGTGCCACCAGCAGATCAGGGGTTGGGACTGAAGCTTTCTTT.

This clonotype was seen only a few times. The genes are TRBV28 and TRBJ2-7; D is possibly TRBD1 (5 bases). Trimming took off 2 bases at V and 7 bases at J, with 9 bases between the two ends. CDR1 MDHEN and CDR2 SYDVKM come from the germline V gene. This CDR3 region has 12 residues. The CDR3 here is CASSLIPGEQYF. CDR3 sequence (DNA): TGTGCCAGCAGTTTAATCCCAGGGGAGCAGTACTTC.

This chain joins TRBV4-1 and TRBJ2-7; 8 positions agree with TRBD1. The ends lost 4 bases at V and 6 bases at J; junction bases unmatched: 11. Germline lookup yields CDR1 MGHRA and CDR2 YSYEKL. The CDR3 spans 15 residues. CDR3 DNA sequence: TGCGCCAGCAGCCCCCCGGACAGGGCCGGAAGCGAGCAGTACTTC. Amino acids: CASSPPDRAGSEQYF.

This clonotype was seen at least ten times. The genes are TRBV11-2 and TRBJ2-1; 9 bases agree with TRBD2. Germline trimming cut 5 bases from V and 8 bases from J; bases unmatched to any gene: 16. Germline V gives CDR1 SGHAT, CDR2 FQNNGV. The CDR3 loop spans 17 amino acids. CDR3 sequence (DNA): TGTGCCAGCAGCCATTCACCCGCGGGACTAGCTCGCGATGAGCAGTTCTTC. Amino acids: CASSHSPAGLARDEQFF.

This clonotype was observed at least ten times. The CDR3 loop reads CSAYYSEARSKNIQYF. As DNA, the CDR3 is TGCAGTGCTTACTATTCCGAGGCCCGTTCCAAAAACATTCAGTACTTC. The chain is built from TRBV20-1 and TRBJ2-4, with unresolved D. The CDR3 extends over 16 amino acids. With 5 bases removed from V and 2 bases from J, the gap between germline ends came to 19 bases. Germline CDR1 is DFQATT and CDR2 is SNEGSKA (reference sequence).

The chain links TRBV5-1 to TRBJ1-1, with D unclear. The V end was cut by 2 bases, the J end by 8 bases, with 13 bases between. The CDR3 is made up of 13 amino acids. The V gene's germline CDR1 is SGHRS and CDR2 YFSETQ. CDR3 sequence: CASSLYSGQEAFF. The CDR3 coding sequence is TGCGCCAGCAGCTTATACAGCGGTCAAGAAGCTTTCTTT.

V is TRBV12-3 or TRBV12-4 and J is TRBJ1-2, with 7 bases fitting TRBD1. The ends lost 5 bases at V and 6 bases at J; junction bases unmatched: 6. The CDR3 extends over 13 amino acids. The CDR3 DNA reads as TGTGCCAGCAGTCAGACAGGGTGGGATGGCTACACCTTC. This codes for CASSQTGWDGYTF.

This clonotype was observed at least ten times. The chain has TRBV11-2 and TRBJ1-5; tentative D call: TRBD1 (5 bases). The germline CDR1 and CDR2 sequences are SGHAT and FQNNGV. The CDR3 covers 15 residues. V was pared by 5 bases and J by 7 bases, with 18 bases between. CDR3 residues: CASSRDRGAQQPQHF. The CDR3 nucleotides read TGTGCCAGCAGCCGAGACCGCGGGGCCCAACAGCCCCAGCATTTT.

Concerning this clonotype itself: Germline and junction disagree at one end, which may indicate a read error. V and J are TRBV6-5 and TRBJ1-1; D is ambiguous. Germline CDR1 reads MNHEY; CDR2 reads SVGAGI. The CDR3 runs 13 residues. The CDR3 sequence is CASIYDGYTEAFF. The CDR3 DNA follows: TGCGCCAGCATTTACGATGGCTACACTGAAGCTTTCTTT.

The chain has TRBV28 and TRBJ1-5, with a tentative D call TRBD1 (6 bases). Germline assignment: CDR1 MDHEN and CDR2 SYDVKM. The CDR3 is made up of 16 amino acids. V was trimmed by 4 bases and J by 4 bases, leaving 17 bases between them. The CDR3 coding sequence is TGTGCCAGCAGTTACCCCCCGGGGGCGAGAAATCAGCCCCAGCATTTT. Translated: CASSYPPGARNQPQHF.